This T cell receptor (beta chain) was sequenced for a study of cytotoxic CD8 clonotypes in ibrutinib-treated CLL listed by TCRdb under 2021. Some background on the complete study: The cohort included around 15 treatment-naive and some 10 relapsed/refractory patients; approximately 17 were IGHV unmutated. Cryopreserved peripheral blood mononuclear cells were collected before treatment, at response, and at either disease progression or sustained remission. The response samples were drawn at a median of around eleven months into treatment, with a range of about 6 to 36 months. Of the roughly 86 participants in the trial, about 26 had longitudinal samples available. On average, each sample yielded some 250,000 productive templates and about 94,000 productive rearrangements. Responses were partial in roughly 25 patients and complete in 2; after median approximately 66 months follow-up, about 14 stayed in remission and about twelve progressed. Every sample from remission and from progressive disease was obtained while the patients were still on ibrutinib. Paper-wide results and their limitations: Sustained-remission and progressing patients did not have matched sampling times, and lymph node repertoires were not examined. At ibrutinib response clonality went up, during sustained remission it held steady, and at progression it dropped back toward baseline. Public clonotypes were found to be uncommon and were observed to contract or remain stable during treatment; the increase in clonality was shown to reflect expansion of private clonotypes at ibrutinib response. Baseline clonality exceeded that of age-matched healthy donors and correlated strongly with circulating CD8+ T-cell counts.

Including cysteine and phenylalanine, the CDR3 has 14 amino acids. Just the 42-base CDR3 DNA is kept, in frame starting at base 1. CDR1 is given as MNHEY and CDR2 as SMNVEV, both from the germline V gene (reference sequence). V loses 8 bases, J loses 0 bases, and the germline ends lie 8 bases apart. The sample's time point, from its label and the paper: about a year on ibrutinib. For TCR beta library preparation, around 2 micrograms of genomic DNA were isolated from cryopreserved PBMCs. Longitudinal blood samples from CLL patients on ibrutinib monotherapy were analyzed using high-throughput TCR beta sequencing. The patients were enrolled in a single-center, open-label phase 2 trial of ibrutinib monotherapy. As regards this clone: Its target antigen remains unknown. No base quality information exists; no much larger clone differs at one position.

Each clonotype received, on average, 10x coverage in deep resolution sequencing performed on a MiSeq, where the target depth lay between 1 in 1 million and 1 in 200,000 T cells. The immunoSEQ hsTCRB Kit was used to generate the TCR beta libraries. Per the original workflow: The data were analyzed with ImmunoSEQ Analyzer and ImmunoSEQ Data Assistant, and V, D and J gene assignments followed IMGT definitions. Clonality, with values ranging from 0 to 1, was calculated as one minus the normalized Shannon entropy of productive rearrangement frequencies. Only overrepresented clonotypes making up at least 0.05% of each patient's repertoire were included in the public clonotype analysis. About a dozen repertoires from age-matched healthy donors, obtained from immuneACCESS, served as clonality controls. The source is immuneACCESS, and TCRdb retained only in-frame sequences with V and J called. Part of the clones is not carried over; for the studies checked, unresolved V genes explain less than half of this, and the remainder is unexplained. The V and J calls and the clone size are those of that table, but D and trimming were determined from the DNA. The sample data list approximately 91,000 clones, and roughly 80% of these were observed just once. Around 4.8% of the sample comes from the top ten.

The V and J genes are TRBV27 and TRBJ2-6; the D gene is perhaps TRBD1 or TRBD2, as each covers 5 bases. The TCR sequence derives from a human donor with chronic lymphocytic leukemia. Sequencing was performed on PBMCs, taken after 12 months of ibrutinib treatment. The nucleotide sequence reads TGTGCCAGCCGGGACGTCTCTGGGGCCAACGTCCTGACTTTC. Translated, it reads CASRDVSGANVLTF.